Given below is one T cell receptor (beta chain) in context. This specimen comes from a study of blood T cell repertoires in COVID-19. Original analysis: Cell counts per sample came from amplifying reference gene primers. The assay was immunoSEQ multiplex PCR, and TCRdb's table has in-frame clones only and misses some. V and J calls and clone size come straight from that table; D and trimming were deduced from the DNA. The sample has 70,000 to 90,000 clones, 65% to 85% seen once; the top ten hold 15% to 20%. V lost 3 bases and J 0 bases, leaving 11 bases between the germline ends. CDR1 is DFQATT, CDR2 SNEGSKA, per germline (reference sequence). The CDR3 is 14 amino acids.

The sequenced sample consisted of peripheral blood. This receptor was identified in an older woman with acute or convalescent COVID-19. The chain links TRBV20-1 to TRBJ1-1; no firm D call. CDR3 in DNA: TGCAGTGCTAGTAGTGGCGGAGTGAACACTGAAGCTTTCTTT. Residues: CSASSGGVNTEAFF.